One sample yielded the 30 T cell receptor beta chains listed below, sequenced in a study of T-cell memory formation after mild COVID-19 (dated by TCRdb to 2020 to 2022). The library came from 5' RACE. Instrument on record: Illumina NovaSeq 6000. TCRdb passed the public sequencing reads through fastp at Q25 and MiXCR, retaining productive beta sequences. Records with the same CDR3 protein are collapsed into one entry carrying the most frequent genes and DNA. Across this sample there are roughly 130,000 distinct CDR3 sequences, with about 16% seen only once. The top ten clonotypes cover about 15% of the sample. Input material: PBMCs or a T cell subset sorted from them (not recorded which). These receptors were taken from an adult woman who had mild COVID-19 (a few samples of this study predate the infection). The sample titles of this study are shuffled in the database, so cell type and time point are left out; the donor was told from shared clones.

The chain joins TRBV6-6 to TRBJ2-3; 7 positions agree with TRBD2. V shed 6 bases, J shed 4 bases, and the junction held 10 bases outside the gene matches. There are 15 residues in the CDR3. Germline V gene data show CDR1 as MNHNY and CDR2 as SVGAGI (reference sequence). CDR3 amino acids: CASSSRGRGADTQYF. CDR3 nucleotides: TGTGCCAGCAGCTCACGTGGGAGGGGAGCAGATACGCAGTATTTT.

The chain uses TRBV29-1 and TRBJ2-1; 7 bases line up with TRBD1. The V and J ends lost 7 bases and 0 bases, in that order; junction bases with no gene match: 6. Germline CDR1 SQVTM, CDR2 ANQGSEA. This CDR3 region has 14 residues. CDR3 residues: CSATGASSYNEQFF. The CDR3 nucleotides are TGCAGCGCCACAGGGGCTAGCTCCTACAATGAGCAGTTCTTC.

The chain couples TRBV5-1 to TRBJ2-7; 10 nucleotides line up with TRBD1. Germline V gene data show CDR1 as SGHRS and CDR2 as YFSETQ. V dropped 0 bases and J dropped 2; count of bases not matched to a gene: 5. The CDR3 spans 16 residues. The CDR3 DNA reads as TGCGCCAGCAGCTTGGCAGGACAGGGGGGAACCTACGAGCAGTACTTC. Amino acids: CASSLAGQGGTYEQYF.

The table lists this clonotype with a few counts. The genes are TRBV5-6 and TRBJ1-4; D gene unclear. In germline, CDR1 is SGHDT, CDR2 YYEEEE. With 4 bases removed from V and 2 bases from J, the gap between germline ends came to 6 bases. CDR3 length: 13 residues. This chain's CDR3 is CASSIMTNEKLFF. The CDR3 DNA sequence: TGTGCCAGCAGCATCATGACTAATGAAAAACTGTTTTTT.

The table lists this clonotype with many counts. J is TRBJ2-7 and V is TRBV5-6; D unresolved. The CDR3 loop spans 13 amino acids. V dropped 0 bases and J dropped 3 bases, with 7 bases sitting between them. Looked up from germline, CDR1 is SGHDT and CDR2 is YYEEEE. The CDR3: CASSLASSYEQYF. Here the CDR3 DNA reads TGTGCCAGCAGCTTGGCGTCTAGCTACGAGCAGTACTTC.

This clonotype was observed a handful of times. V usage is TRBV27 and J usage is TRBJ1-1, with D unresolved. Germline-derived CDR1 and CDR2 are MNHEY and SMNVEV (reference sequence). The CDR3 spans 9 residues. With 5 bases removed from V and 11 bases from J, the gap between germline ends came to 6 bases. The CDR3 DNA reads TGTGCCAGCAGTGAATATGCTTTCTTT. Translated: CASSEYAFF.

The chain combines TRBV5-1 with TRBJ2-7; 9 bases line up with TRBD1. In germline, CDR1 is SGHRS, CDR2 YFSETQ. The CDR3 loop spans 14 amino acids. V gave up 3 bases and J gave up 5 bases; unmatched junction bases: 6. CDR3 in amino acids: CASSSRTGDDEQYF. The CDR3 bases are TGCGCCAGCAGCTCCCGGACAGGGGACGACGAGCAGTACTTC.

This chain uses TRBV29-1 with TRBJ2-7; 9 bases agree with TRBD1. Per the germline V gene, CDR1 is SQVTM and CDR2 is ANQGSEA. This CDR3 has 13 amino acids. V lost 5 bases to trimming and J lost 2 bases; unmatched junction nucleotides: 4. CDR3 DNA: TGCAGCGTTTCGGGACAGGGAACCTACGAGCAGTACTTC. This gives the protein CSVSGQGTYEQYF.

This clonotype was counted once. This sequence joins TRBV4-2 and TRBJ2-1; D not certain. Trimming took off 0 bases at V and 0 bases at J, with 9 bases between the two ends. Germline V lookup: CDR1 LGHNA, CDR2 YNFKEQ. This CDR3 spans 16 amino acids. The chain's CDR3 is CASSQDRSSSYNEQFF. The CDR3 coding sequence is TGTGCCAGCAGCCAAGATCGTTCTAGCTCCTACAATGAGCAGTTCTTC.

This clonotype was seen at least ten times. The gene calls are TRBV7-9 and TRBJ2-2; D unresolved. V shed 5 bases and J shed 4 bases, with 2 bases lying between them. This CDR3 has 11 amino acids. Looked up from germline, CDR1 is SEHNR and CDR2 is FQNEAQ (reference sequence). CDR3 residues: CASSTTGELFF. CDR3 in DNA: TGTGCCAGCAGCACCACCGGGGAGCTGTTTTTT.

The gene calls are TRBV18 and TRBJ1-2; a weak D match, TRBD1 (6 bases). In germline, CDR1 is KGHSH, CDR2 LQKENI. Deletions cut 0 bases from V and 1 base from J, with 12 bases between. The CDR3 is 16 residues long. The CDR3 reads CASSPPVGGLNYGYTF. The CDR3 DNA is TGTGCCAGCTCACCACCGGTTGGGGGGCTTAACTATGGCTACACCTTC.

This clonotype came up a few times. The J gene is TRBJ2-3, the V gene TRBV5-1; weak D call: TRBD2 (5 bases). The V gene's germline CDR1 is SGHRS and CDR2 YFSETQ. The CDR3 consists of 14 residues. V was clipped by 0 bases and J by 12 bases, with 17 bases between them. CDR3 nucleotides: TGCGCCAGCAGCTTGGCCTGGGCGGAGGAATCACAGTATTTT. Protein sequence: CASSLAWAEESQYF.

This clonotype was detected only a few times. V is TRBV24-1 and J is TRBJ2-2; D is possibly TRBD1 (5 bases). The germline gives CDR1 KGHDR, CDR2 SFDVKD. CDR3 length equals 18 residues. The germline V and J ends were trimmed by 3 bases and 0 bases, with 16 bases remaining between them. CDR3 region: CATSDPTVPLANTGELFF. The CDR3 DNA reads as TGTGCCACCAGTGATCCGACAGTCCCCCTCGCGAACACCGGGGAGCTGTTTTTT.

The chain carries TRBV24-1 and TRBJ2-3; 8 bases align to TRBD1. Germline V gene data show CDR1 as KGHDR and CDR2 as SFDVKD. This CDR3 comprises 15 residues. V shed 7 bases and J 2 bases; nucleotides not matched to a gene: 7. The DNA of the CDR3 is TGTGCCACCAGCGACTCGGGACAGGTCACAGATACGCAGTATTTT. It encodes CATSDSGQVTDTQYF.

The table lists this clonotype with many counts. This chain joins TRBV7-6 and TRBJ2-3, with TRBD2 matching over 7 bases. Germline CDR1 SGHVS, CDR2 FNYEAQ. The CDR3 sequence is 19 residues long. Trimming at V came to 2 bases and at J to 3 bases, leaving 17 bases not matched to a gene. This chain's CDR3 is CASSLRPGNRGSPTDTQYF. The CDR3, as DNA: TGTGCCAGCAGCTTACGCCCGGGGAACCGCGGGAGCCCTACAGATACGCAGTATTTT.

The genes are TRBV9 and TRBJ2-5, with 7 positions matching TRBD2. The CDR3 consists of 18 residues. The trim removed 0 bases at V and 5 bases at J, leaving 16 bases unmatched. The germline CDR1 and CDR2 sequences are SGDLS and YYNGEE. CDR3 loop: CASSVAPYSRGLGETQYF. The CDR3 DNA is TGTGCCAGCAGCGTAGCCCCTTACTCGCGGGGGTTAGGTGAGACCCAGTACTTC.

This clonotype was counted only a few times. The rearrangement joins TRBV7-6 to TRBJ2-1; either TRBD1 or TRBD2 may fit D (6 bases each). Germline V lookup: CDR1 SGHVS, CDR2 FNYEAQ. Trimming pared 11 bases from V and 2 bases from J, leaving 13 bases between. The CDR3 length is 13 residues. CDR3: CAVGGRTYNEQFF. CDR3 bases: TGTGCCGTAGGGGGGAGAACCTACAATGAGCAGTTCTTC.

This clonotype appeared a few times. This chain links TRBV5-1 with TRBJ2-3, with D possibly called TRBD1 or TRBD2 (5 bases each). V was clipped by 1 base and J by 0 bases, with 9 bases between them. CDR3 length equals 15 residues. CDR1 and CDR2 from the germline V gene are SGHRS and YFSETQ. The CDR3 is CASSLWDRSTDTQYF. The CDR3 DNA follows: TGCGCCAGCAGCTTGTGGGACCGCAGCACAGATACGCAGTATTTT.

This chain links TRBV11-2 with TRBJ1-1, with 9 positions matching TRBD1. The ends lost 6 bases at V and 11 bases at J; junction bases unmatched: 7. The CDR3 loop spans 12 amino acids. Germline CDR1 reads SGHAT; CDR2 reads FQNNGV. CDR3 sequence (DNA): TGTGCCAGCAGGGGGACAGGGCCGTGGGCTTTCTTT. This gives the protein CASRGTGPWAFF.

The chain joins TRBV11-2 to TRBJ1-1, with a tentative D call TRBD1 (5 bases). This CDR3 is built from 19 residues. Per the germline V gene, CDR1 is SGHAT and CDR2 is FQNNGV. V was trimmed by 2 bases and J by 0 bases, leaving 22 bases between them. The CDR3 bases are TGTGCCAGCAGCTTAATCCCAGGGTCAATGAATATGGTGAACACTGAAGCTTTCTTT. This gives the protein CASSLIPGSMNMVNTEAFF.

This clonotype was picked up a small number of times. The chain recombines TRBV2 with TRBJ2-7; 10 bases agree with TRBD1. Germline CDR1 is SNHLY and CDR2 is FYNNEI. There are 15 residues in the CDR3. V lost 2 bases and J lost 6; bases outside the gene matches: 7. The CDR3 nucleotides read TGTGCCAGCAGTGAACTCGGGACAGGGGCTCTCGAGCAGTACTTC. The encoded protein is CASSELGTGALEQYF. The full variable domain, its missing parts supplied by reference TRBV2 and TRBJ2-7, is EPEVTQTPSHQVTQMGQEVILRCVPISNHLYFYWYRQILGQKVEFLVSFYNNEISEKSEIFDDQFSVERPDGSNFTLKIRSTKLEDSAMYFCASSELGTGALEQYFGPGTRLTVT.

This chain links TRBV6-5 with TRBJ2-2; D call uncertain. The CDR3 runs to 11 residues. The V and J ends lost 1 base and 7 bases respectively, with 1 base between them. Per the germline V gene, CDR1 is MNHEY and CDR2 is SVGAGI. DNA of the CDR3: TGTGCCAGCAGTTACTTCGGGGAGCTGTTTTTT. It codes for CASSYFGELFF.

This clonotype was observed a handful of times. The chain combines TRBV7-8 with TRBJ2-5; D could derive from TRBD1 or TRBD2 (6 bases each). Trimming removed 4 bases from V and 1 base from J, with 19 bases in between. Per the germline V gene, CDR1 is SGHVS and CDR2 is FQNEAQ. The CDR3 is made up of 17 amino acids. Here the CDR3 reads CASSSKGVAETQETQYF. In DNA form, the CDR3 reads TGTGCCAGCAGCTCCAAGGGGGTAGCGGAGACCCAAGAGACCCAGTACTTC.

The chain joins TRBV5-1 to TRBJ2-1; 10 positions match TRBD2. The germline CDR1 and CDR2 sequences are SGHRS and YFSETQ. J gave up 10 bases and V 1 base, and 8 bases lay outside the gene matches. The CDR3 contains 15 residues. In DNA form, the CDR3 reads TGCGCCAGCAGCTTGATCCTAGCGGGGGAAACCGAGCAGTTCTTC. Amino acids: CASSLILAGETEQFF.

The table lists this clonotype with many counts. This rearrangement joins TRBV29-1 to TRBJ2-7, with 11 bases aligning to TRBD1. Germline V gene sequence: CDR1 SQVTM, CDR2 ANQGSEA. The CDR3 runs 14 residues. V gave up 4 bases and J gave up 4 bases; unmatched junction bases: 6. The CDR3, as DNA: TGCAGCGTTGTGGACAGGGGGCGAAGGTACGAGCAGTACTTC. Its protein is CSVVDRGRRYEQYF.

This chain connects TRBV20-1 to TRBJ1-1; D gene unclear. This CDR3 has 11 amino acids. V gave up 1 base and J gave up 7 bases, with 7 bases separating them. Per the germline V gene, CDR1 is DFQATT and CDR2 is SNEGSKA (reference sequence). CDR3 nucleotide sequence: TGCAGTGCTAGAGGGGCTCGTGAAGCTTTCTTT. Translated: CSARGAREAFF.

The V call is TRBV5-1, the J call TRBJ1-1, with a weak D call TRBD1 (5 bases). CDR3 length: 14 residues. V was trimmed by 2 bases and J by 1 base, leaving 9 bases between them. The germline gives CDR1 SGHRS, CDR2 YFSETQ. CDR3 bases: TGCGCCAGCAGCTTTTCGGGGGGGAACACTGAAGCTTTCTTT. Translating gives CASSFSGGNTEAFF.

The rearrangement joins TRBV5-1 to TRBJ1-1; D gene uncertain. The V end was cut by 4 bases, the J end by 1 base, with 14 bases between. In germline, CDR1 is SGHRS, CDR2 YFSETQ. The CDR3 spans 15 residues. In DNA, the CDR3 is TGCGCCAGCAGCGCCCCTGAGGATACGAACACTGAAGCTTTCTTT. Its protein product is CASSAPEDTNTEAFF.

This clonotype was seen more than once but under ten times. V gene TRBV12-3 or TRBV12-4 combines with J gene TRBJ2-7, with 8 bases that match TRBD1. V shed 5 bases and J 1 base; nucleotides not matched to a gene: 13. This CDR3 region has 17 residues. The CDR3 sequence: CASSGTGQGALSYEQYF. The CDR3 nucleotides read TGTGCCAGCAGTGGAACTGGGCAGGGGGCTCTTTCCTACGAGCAGTACTTC.

The gene calls are TRBV7-2 and TRBJ2-5, with 8 bases matching TRBD2. CDR3 length: 14 amino acids. CDR1 SGHTA and CDR2 FQGNSA come from the germline V gene. The V and J ends lost 3 bases and 4 bases, in that order; junction bases with no gene match: 4. The CDR3 region is CASSFSGIRETQYF. The CDR3 DNA reads as TGTGCCAGCAGCTTTAGCGGGATCCGAGAGACCCAGTACTTC. Full variable domain (outside the CDR3, taken from reference TRBV7-2 and TRBJ2-5): GAGVSQSPSNKVTEKGKDVELRCDPISGHTALYWYRQSLGQGLEFLIYFQGNSAPDKSGLPSDRFSAERTGGSVSTLTIQRTQQEDSAVYLCASSFSGIRETQYFGPGTRLLVL.